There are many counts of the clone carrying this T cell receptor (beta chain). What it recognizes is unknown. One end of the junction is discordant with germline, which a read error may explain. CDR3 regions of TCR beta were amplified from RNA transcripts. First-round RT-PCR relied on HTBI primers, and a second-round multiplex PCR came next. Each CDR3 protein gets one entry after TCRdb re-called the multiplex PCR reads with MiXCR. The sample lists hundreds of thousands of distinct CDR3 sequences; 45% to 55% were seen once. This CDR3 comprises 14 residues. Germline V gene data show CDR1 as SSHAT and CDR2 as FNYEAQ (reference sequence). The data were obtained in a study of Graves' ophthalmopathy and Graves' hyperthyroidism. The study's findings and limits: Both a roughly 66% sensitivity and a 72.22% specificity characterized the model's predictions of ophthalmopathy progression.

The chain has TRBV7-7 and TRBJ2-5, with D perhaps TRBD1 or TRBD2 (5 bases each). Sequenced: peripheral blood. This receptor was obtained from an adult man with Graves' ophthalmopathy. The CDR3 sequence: CASSLATEQETQYF. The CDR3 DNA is TGTGCTAGCAGCTTAGCGACAGAGCAAGAGACCCAGTACTTC.